Below are 8 T cell receptor beta chains sequenced from a single sample in a study of T cells in Graves' hyperthyroidism and ophthalmopathy. RNA transcripts served as the template for amplifying TCR beta CDR3 regions. The primer set for the first-round RT-PCR of the TCR CDR3 was HTBI. Via MiXCR, TCRdb re-called the multiplex PCR reads, giving one row per CDR3 protein. The data show 500,000 to 600,000 distinct CDR3 sequences, around 45% seen once. The sample was peripheral blood or thyroid tissue (not recorded which). The receptors come from an adult woman with Graves' disease, either hyperthyroidism or ophthalmopathy (not recorded which).

The rearrangement uses TRBV7-6 and TRBJ1-6; TRBD1 agrees at 8 bases. With 5 bases clipped from V and 10 bases from J, the junction kept 10 bases outside the gene matches. Germline assignment: CDR1 SGHVS and CDR2 FNYEAQ. The CDR3 length is 15 residues. Here the CDR3 reads CASSPVQGGGSPLHF. CDR3 DNA sequence: TGTGCCAGCAGCCCAGTACAGGGGGGAGGATCACCCCTCCACTTT.

V usage is TRBV10-3 and J usage is TRBJ1-2; 7 bases fit TRBD1. Per germline, CDR1 ENHRY and CDR2 SYGVKD. CDR3 length: 16 residues. Losses at the gene ends were 6 bases for V and 4 bases for J; bases not matched to a gene: 14. The CDR3 spells CAIRQGWDRGFYGYTF. The CDR3 nucleotides are TGTGCCATCAGACAGGGGTGGGACAGAGGTTTCTATGGCTACACCTTC.

To note about this clonotype: The final CDR3 position lacks the conserved phenylalanine or tryptophan, pointing to a likely read error. The limits of the CDR3 on the DNA are not certain, so only TCRdb's listed CDR3 is given. The chain employs TRBV5-1 and TRBJ2-3; TRBD1, the D gene given by the table, was not confirmed from the DNA. Including both end residues, the CDR3 is 11 amino acids long. Germline CDR1 SGHRS, CDR2 YFSETQ. The CDR3 here is CASSLVGEDVY.

The chain uses TRBV29-1 and TRBJ2-2; D is perhaps TRBD2 (5 bases). This CDR3 spans 12 amino acids. Trimming stripped 4 bases from V and 6 bases from J, with 9 bases between. Germline-derived CDR1 and CDR2 are SQVTM and ANQGSEA. This CDR3 is CSVAGSAGELFF. CDR3 coding DNA: TGCAGCGTTGCGGGATCAGCCGGGGAGCTGTTTTTT.

The J gene is TRBJ1-2, the V gene TRBV20-1; tentatively, D is TRBD1 (6 bases). In germline, CDR1 is DFQATT, CDR2 SNEGSKA (reference sequence). Deletions cut 3 bases from V and 4 bases from J, with 15 bases between. There are 14 residues in the CDR3. CDR3 in amino acids: CSASITGSGYGYTF. The CDR3 nucleotides are TGCAGTGCTAGTATTACAGGGAGCGGCTATGGCTACACCTTC.

In its sample, this clonotype was seen many times. CDR3 sequence (DNA): TGTGCCAGCTCACCTTCCGGGTCCAAAGAGACCCAGTACTTC. Amino acid sequence: CASSPSGSKETQYF. This sequence joins TRBV18 and TRBJ2-5; D is unresolved. The CDR3 is made up of 14 amino acids. Trimming stripped 3 bases from V and 3 bases from J, with 11 bases between. Germline assignment: CDR1 KGHSH and CDR2 LQKENI.

The chain employs TRBV5-1 and TRBJ2-6; TRBD1 or TRBD2 may be the D gene (5 bases each). Trimming left V 4 bases short and J 1 base short, with 9 bases between. This CDR3 contains 15 residues. Per germline, CDR1 SGHRS and CDR2 YFSETQ. CDR3 bases: TGCGCCAGCAGCGCGAGGGGTTCTGGGGCCAACGTCCTGACTTTC. Translation: CASSARGSGANVLTF.

This clonotype was counted only a few times. V and J are TRBV27 and TRBJ2-7; perhaps D is TRBD1 or TRBD2 (5 bases each). The V gene lost 5 bases and the J gene lost 6 bases, with 17 bases spanning the gap. Germline CDR1 reads MNHEY; CDR2 reads SMNVEV (reference sequence). The CDR3 loop spans 14 amino acids. CDR3 nucleotide sequence: TGTGCCAGCAGTCCGAGGGACCTTGGGATCGAGCAGTACTTC. Its protein is CASSPRDLGIEQYF.